Presented here are 2 T cell receptor beta chains from one specimen sequenced in a study of cytomegalovirus exposure and HLA in healthy donors. Amplification used 60 Vbeta primers and 13 Jbeta primers. Repertoires were generated with immunoSEQ multiplex PCR, while TCRdb's copy carries only in-frame clones and drops some. Here the sample spans roughly 77,000 clones, under 80% being singletons. The sequenced sample consisted of PBMCs. The receptor set was obtained from a woman aged 50 to 60 in good health and CMV-seropositive.

J is TRBJ2-5 and V is TRBV6-5; TRBD1 matches at 7 bases. The J call is in doubt because the DNA end fits TRBJ2-7 better. The CDR3 totals 14 residues. Germline CDR1 MNHEY, CDR2 SVGAGI. The CDR3 DNA reads as TGTGCCAGCAGTGCCCCAGGGGGTAGCTACGAGCAGTACTTC. Translating gives CASSAPGGSYEQYF.

The chain recombines TRBV27 with TRBJ1-3, with D perhaps TRBD1 (5 bases). The CDR3 totals 13 residues. Trimming removed 6 bases from V and 3 bases from J, with 9 bases in between. The germline V gene encodes CDR1 MNHEY and CDR2 SMNVEV (reference sequence). The CDR3 sequence is CASRAGHGNTIYF. The CDR3 DNA reads as TGTGCCAGCAGGGCAGGGCATGGAAACACCATATATTTT.